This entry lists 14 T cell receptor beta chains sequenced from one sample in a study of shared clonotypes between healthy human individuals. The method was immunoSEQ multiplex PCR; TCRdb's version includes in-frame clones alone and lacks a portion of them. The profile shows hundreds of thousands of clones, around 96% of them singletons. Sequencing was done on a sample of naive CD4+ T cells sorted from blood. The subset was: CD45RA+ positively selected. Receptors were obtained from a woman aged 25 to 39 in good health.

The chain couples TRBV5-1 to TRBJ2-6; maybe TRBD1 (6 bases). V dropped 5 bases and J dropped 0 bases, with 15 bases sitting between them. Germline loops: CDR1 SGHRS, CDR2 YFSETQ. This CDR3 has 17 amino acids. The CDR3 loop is CASRGWDTSSGANVLTF. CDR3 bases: TGCGCCAGCAGGGGATGGGACACCTCCTCTGGGGCCAACGTCCTGACTTTC.

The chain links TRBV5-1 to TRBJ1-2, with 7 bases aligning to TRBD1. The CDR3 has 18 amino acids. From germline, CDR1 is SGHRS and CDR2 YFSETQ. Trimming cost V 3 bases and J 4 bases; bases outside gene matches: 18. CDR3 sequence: CASSSSPGRTGEGYGYTF. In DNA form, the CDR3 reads TGCGCCAGCAGCTCTTCGCCAGGGAGGACAGGAGAGGGCTATGGCTACACCTTC.

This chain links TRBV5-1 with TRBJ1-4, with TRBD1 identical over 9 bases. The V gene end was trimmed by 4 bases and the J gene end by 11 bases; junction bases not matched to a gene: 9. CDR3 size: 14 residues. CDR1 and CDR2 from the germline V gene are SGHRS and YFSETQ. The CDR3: CASSAGTGWEKLFF. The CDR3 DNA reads TGCGCCAGCAGCGCCGGGACAGGGTGGGAGAAACTGTTTTTT.

The CDR3 region is CSVVGGTVGFGELFF. The DNA of the CDR3 is TGCAGCGTTGTAGGCGGGACCGTTGGGTTCGGGGAGCTGTTTTTT. The V call is TRBV29-1, the J call TRBJ2-2, with D perhaps TRBD2 (6 bases). The CDR3 runs to 15 residues. V lost 4 bases and J lost 7, with 19 bases in between. The germline gives CDR1 SQVTM, CDR2 ANQGSEA.

The CDR3 region is CASFRTATDTQYF. The CDR3 region has the DNA TGTGCCAGCTTCCGGACGGCCACAGATACGCAGTATTTT. J is TRBJ2-3 and V is TRBV5-6, with D uncertain. This CDR3 comprises 13 residues. CDR1 and CDR2 (germline): SGHDT, YYEEEE. V was shortened by 7 bases and J by 2 bases, with 11 bases between the two germline ends.

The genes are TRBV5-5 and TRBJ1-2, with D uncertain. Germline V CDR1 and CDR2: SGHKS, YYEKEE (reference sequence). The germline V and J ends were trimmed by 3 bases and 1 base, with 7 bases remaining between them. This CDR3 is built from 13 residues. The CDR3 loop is CASSYSINYGYTF. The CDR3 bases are TGTGCCAGCAGCTACAGTATTAACTATGGCTACACCTTC.

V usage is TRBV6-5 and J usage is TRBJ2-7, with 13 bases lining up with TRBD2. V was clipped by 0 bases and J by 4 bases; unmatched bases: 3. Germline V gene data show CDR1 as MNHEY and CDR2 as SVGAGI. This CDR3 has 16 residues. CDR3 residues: CASSYSWTSGSYEQYF. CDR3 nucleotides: TGTGCCAGCAGTTACTCCTGGACTAGCGGGAGTTACGAGCAGTACTTC.

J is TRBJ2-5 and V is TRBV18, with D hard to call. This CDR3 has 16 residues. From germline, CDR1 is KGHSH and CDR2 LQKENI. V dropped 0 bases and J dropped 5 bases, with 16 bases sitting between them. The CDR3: CASSPPRPSRVETQYF. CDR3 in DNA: TGTGCCAGCTCACCACCCCGACCGAGCCGGGTGGAGACCCAGTACTTC.

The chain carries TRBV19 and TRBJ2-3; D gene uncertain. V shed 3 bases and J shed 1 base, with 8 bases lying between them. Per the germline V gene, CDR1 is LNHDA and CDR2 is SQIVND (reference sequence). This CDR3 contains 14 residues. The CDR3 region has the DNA TGTGCCAGTAGTATCGGCCATCGCACAGATACGCAGTATTTT. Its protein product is CASSIGHRTDTQYF.

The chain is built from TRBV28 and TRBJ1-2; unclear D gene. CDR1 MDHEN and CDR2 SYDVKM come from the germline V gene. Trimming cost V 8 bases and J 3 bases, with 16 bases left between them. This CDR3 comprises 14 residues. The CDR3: CASAAASDDYGYTF. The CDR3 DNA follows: TGTGCCAGCGCGGCGGCCTCCGATGACTATGGCTACACCTTC.

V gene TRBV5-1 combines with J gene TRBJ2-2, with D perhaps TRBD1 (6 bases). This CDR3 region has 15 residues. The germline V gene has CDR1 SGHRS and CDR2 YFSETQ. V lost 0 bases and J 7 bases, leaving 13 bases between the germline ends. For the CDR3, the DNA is TGCGCCAGCAGCTTGGACAGGGTGCCCAACGGGGAGCTGTTTTTT. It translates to CASSLDRVPNGELFF.

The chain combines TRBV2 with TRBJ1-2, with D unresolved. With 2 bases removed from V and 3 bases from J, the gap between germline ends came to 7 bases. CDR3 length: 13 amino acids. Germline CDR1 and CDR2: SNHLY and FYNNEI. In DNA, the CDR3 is TGTGCCAGCAGTGAACGGGAAGACTATGGCTACACCTTC. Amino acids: CASSEREDYGYTF. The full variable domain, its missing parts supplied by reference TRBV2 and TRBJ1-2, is EPEVTQTPSHQVTQMGQEVILRCVPISNHLYFYWYRQILGQKVEFLVSFYNNEISEKSEIFDDQFSVERPDGSNFTLKIRSTKLEDSAMYFCASSEREDYGYTFGSGTRLTVV.

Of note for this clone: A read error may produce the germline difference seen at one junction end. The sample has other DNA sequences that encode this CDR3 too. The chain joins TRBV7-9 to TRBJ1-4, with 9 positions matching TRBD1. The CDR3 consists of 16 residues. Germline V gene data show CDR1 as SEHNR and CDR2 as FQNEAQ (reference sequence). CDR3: CASSIRTGATNEKLFF. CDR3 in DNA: TGTGCCAGCAGCATCCGGACAGGGGCAACTAATGAAAAATTGTTTTTT.

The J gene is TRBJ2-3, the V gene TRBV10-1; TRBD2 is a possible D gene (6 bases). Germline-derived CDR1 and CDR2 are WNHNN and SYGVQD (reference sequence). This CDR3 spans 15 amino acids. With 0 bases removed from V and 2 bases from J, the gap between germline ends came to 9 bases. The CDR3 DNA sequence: TGCGCCAGCAGTGAGTCGACTAGGACCACAGATACGCAGTATTTT. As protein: CASSESTRTTDTQYF.